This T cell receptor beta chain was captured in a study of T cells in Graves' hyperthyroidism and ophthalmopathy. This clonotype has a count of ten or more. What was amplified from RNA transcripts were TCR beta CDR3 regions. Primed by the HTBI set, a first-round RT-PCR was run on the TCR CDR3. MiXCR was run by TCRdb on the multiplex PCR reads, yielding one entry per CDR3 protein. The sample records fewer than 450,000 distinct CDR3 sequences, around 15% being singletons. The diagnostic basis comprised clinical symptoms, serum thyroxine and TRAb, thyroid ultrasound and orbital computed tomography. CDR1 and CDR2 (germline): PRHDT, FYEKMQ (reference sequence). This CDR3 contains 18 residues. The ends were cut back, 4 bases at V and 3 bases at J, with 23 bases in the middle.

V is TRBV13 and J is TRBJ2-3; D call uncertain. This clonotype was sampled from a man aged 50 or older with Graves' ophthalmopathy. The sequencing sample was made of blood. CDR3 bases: TGTGCCAGCAGCTCCACTATCGTCGGCGGAGCTGGTACAGATACGCAGTATTTT. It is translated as CASSSTIVGGAGTDTQYF. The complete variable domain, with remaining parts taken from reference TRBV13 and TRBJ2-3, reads AAGVIQSPRHLIKEKRETATLKCYPIPRHDTVYWYQQGPGQDPQFLISFYEKMQSDKGSIPDRFSAQQFSDYHSELNMSSLELGDSALYFCASSSTIVGGAGTDTQYFGPGTRLTVL.